The 13 T cell receptor beta chains reported below all come from one sample, sequenced in a study of regulatory T cells in long-lasting Graves disease. Time point denoted: newly diagnosed GD, antithyroid drugs for less than 3 months. The TCR library was made from RNA that had been extracted from PBMCs in TRIzol. Relying on iRepertoire HTBI primers and Arm-PCR of CDR3 regions, the team built TCR beta libraries. TCRdb reprocessed the multiplex PCR reads via MiXCR and lists one record per CDR3 protein. The sample contains some 250,000 distinct CDR3 sequences, 15% to 20% of which appear only once. Sequencing was performed on peripheral blood mononuclear cells (PBMCs), taken at new diagnosis, from a patient treated with antithyroid drugs. The receptors shown here come from a female donor with Graves disease.

This clonotype has just a few counts. The chain employs TRBV7-9 and TRBJ1-2, with TRBD1 identical over 9 bases. The germline V gene has CDR1 SEHNR and CDR2 FQNEAQ (reference sequence). The CDR3 length is 15 residues. V shed 3 bases and J 4 bases; nucleotides not matched to a gene: 6. CDR3 protein: CASSFSGTGFYGYTF. The DNA of the CDR3 is TGTGCCAGCAGCTTTTCCGGGACAGGGTTCTATGGCTACACCTTC.

The genes are TRBV7-8 and TRBJ1-6; D possibly corresponds to TRBD1 (6 bases). The CDR3 is 15 residues long. Germline CDR1 and CDR2: SGHVS and FQNEAQ. V gave up 4 bases and J gave up 7 bases, with 14 bases separating them. The CDR3, as DNA: TGTGCCAGCAGCTCAGGGGCAGGGTTAAATTCACCCCTCCACTTT. This encodes CASSSGAGLNSPLHF. The full variable domain, its missing parts supplied by reference TRBV7-8 and TRBJ1-6, is GAGVSQSPRYKVAKRGQDVALRCDPISGHVSLFWYQQALGQGPEFLTYFQNEAQLDKSGLPSDRFFAERPEGSVSTLKIQRTQQEDSAVYLCASSSGAGLNSPLHFGNGTRLTVT.

This clonotype was seen only once. This sequence joins TRBV6-2 or TRBV6-3 and TRBJ2-1, with TRBD2 matching 13 bases. The germline gives CDR1 MNHEY, CDR2 SVGEGT. After removal of 5 bases from V and 4 bases from J, the junction contained 8 bases not matched to a gene. The CDR3 is made up of 17 amino acids. The CDR3 reads CASSRTSGRAVYNEQFF. Here the CDR3 DNA reads TGTGCCAGCAGTCGAACTAGCGGGAGGGCCGTTTACAATGAGCAGTTCTTC.

This clonotype was observed at least ten times. The genes are TRBV14 and TRBJ1-6; D not certain. The V gene's germline CDR1 is SGHDN and CDR2 FVKESK. V lost 7 bases and J 4 bases, leaving 8 bases between the germline ends. CDR3 length: 13 residues. CDR3 sequence (DNA): TGTGCCAGCACGCACGGGTATAATTCACCCCTCCACTTT. Translating gives CASTHGYNSPLHF. The full variable domain, with the rest looked up from reference TRBV14 and TRBJ1-6, is EAGVTQFPSHSVIEKGQTVTLRCDPISGHDNLYWYRRVMGKEIKFLLHFVKESKQDESGMPNNRFLAERTGGTYSTLKVQPAELEDSGVYFCASTHGYNSPLHFGNGTRLTVT.

There are many counts of this clonotype. The chain has TRBV20-1 and TRBJ2-1, with TRBD2 identical over 12 bases. CDR1 and CDR2 from the germline V gene are DFQATT and SNEGSKA (reference sequence). The CDR3 spans 17 residues. The ends lost 3 bases at V and 0 bases at J; junction bases unmatched: 6. The CDR3 here is CSARASGRVSSYNEQFF. The CDR3 DNA is TGCAGTGCTAGGGCTAGCGGGAGGGTAAGCTCCTACAATGAGCAGTTCTTC.

The chain employs TRBV7-9 and TRBJ2-5, with TRBD2 matching over 10 bases. Germline values: CDR1 SEHNR, CDR2 FQNEAQ (reference sequence). This CDR3 comprises 16 residues. Losses at the gene ends were 10 bases for V and 4 bases for J; bases not matched to a gene: 15. The CDR3 DNA follows: TGTGCCACCCAGTCCAGCGGGAGGGCCAACCGAGAGACCCAGTACTTC. Translating gives CATQSSGRANRETQYF. The entire variable domain, with the rest obtained from reference TRBV7-9 and TRBJ2-5, is as follows: DTGVSQNPRHKITKRGQNVTFRCDPISEHNRLYWYRQTLGQGPEFLTYFQNEAQLEKSRLLSDRFSAERPKGSFSTLEIQRTEQGDSAMYLCATQSSGRANRETQYFGPGTRLLVL.

This clonotype has a count of ten or more. The genes are TRBV30 and TRBJ1-6; D is unclear. CDR1 and CDR2 (germline): GTSNPN, SVGIG (reference sequence). CDR3 size: 16 residues. Deletions cut 3 bases from V and 0 bases from J, with 12 bases between. The CDR3 region has the DNA TGTGCCTGGAGCCTAACCTCCGGCTCCTATAATTCACCCCTCCACTTT. This sequence encodes CAWSLTSGSYNSPLHF.

This clonotype was detected many times. The chain carries TRBV11-2 and TRBJ2-3, with D possibly TRBD1 on 5 matching bases. The CDR3 loop spans 15 amino acids. Trimming took off 5 bases at V and 0 bases at J, with 12 bases between the two ends. The germline CDR1 and CDR2 sequences are SGHAT and FQNNGV. The CDR3 region is CASSPDSPSTDTQYF. As DNA, the CDR3 is TGTGCCAGCAGCCCTGACAGTCCTAGCACAGATACGCAGTATTTT.

This chain joins TRBV11-2 and TRBJ1-1; D may be TRBD1 (6 bases). The CDR3 runs to 15 residues. Trimming took off 6 bases at V and 0 bases at J, with 14 bases between the two ends. Germline V CDR1 and CDR2: SGHAT, FQNNGV. CDR3 loop: CASSPLAGVNTEAFF. The CDR3 DNA reads as TGTGCCAGCAGTCCACTGGCAGGGGTGAACACTGAAGCTTTCTTT.

This clonotype was detected a few times. Here the CDR3 DNA reads TGCAGTGCCGGAACGTTCACGGGGGGCAGAGCCTATGGCTACACCTTC. Translation gives CSAGTFTGGRAYGYTF. V usage is TRBV20-1 and J usage is TRBJ1-2, with a tentative D call TRBD1 (6 bases). Trimming cost V 6 bases and J 4 bases, with 24 bases left between them. Germline V gene lookup returns CDR1 DFQATT and CDR2 SNEGSKA (reference sequence). The CDR3 length is 16 residues.

This clonotype was observed many times. The chain employs TRBV7-9 and TRBJ2-1, with D perhaps TRBD1 or TRBD2 (5 bases each). With 0 bases removed from V and 6 bases from J, the gap between germline ends came to 9 bases. The CDR3 sequence is 14 residues long. Per germline, CDR1 SEHNR and CDR2 FQNEAQ (reference sequence). The CDR3 region is CASSLAVGTNEQFF. The CDR3, as DNA: TGTGCCAGCAGCTTAGCCGTGGGGACCAATGAGCAGTTCTTC.

Comment on this clonotype: It is likely a read error: a sequence one base away is far more abundant. The CDR3 loop reads CASTPTRTSTDTQCF. CDR3 in DNA: TGTGCCAGCACCCCCACCCGGACTAGCACAGATACGCAGTGTTTT. This chain links TRBV7-9 with TRBJ2-3, with 8 bases fitting TRBD2. Germline V gives CDR1 SEHNR, CDR2 FQNEAQ (reference sequence). This CDR3 has 15 residues. The variable domain in full, completed from reference TRBV7-9 and TRBJ2-3, reads DTGVSQNPRHKITKRGQNVTFRCDPISEHNRLYWYRQTLGQGPEFLTYFQNEAQLEKSRLLSDRFSAERPKGSFSTLEIQRTEQGDSAMYLCASTPTRTSTDTQCFGPGTRLTVL.

This clonotype has a count of ten or more. In DNA, the CDR3 is TGTGCCAGCAGGTCTCAGCCCCAGCATTTT. This gives the protein CASRSQPQHF. The rearrangement uses TRBV27 and TRBJ1-5; D unclear. CDR1 is MNHEY and CDR2 is SMNVEV in the germline V gene (reference sequence). Between the trimmed V and J ends, which lost 6 bases and 6 bases, there was a span of 3 bases. This CDR3 is built from 10 residues.